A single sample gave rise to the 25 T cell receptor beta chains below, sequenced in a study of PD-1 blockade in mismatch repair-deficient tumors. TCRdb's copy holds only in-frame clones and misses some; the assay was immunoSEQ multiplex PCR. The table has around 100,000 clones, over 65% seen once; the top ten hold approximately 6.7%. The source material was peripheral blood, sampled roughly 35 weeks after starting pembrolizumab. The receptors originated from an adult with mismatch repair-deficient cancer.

The CDR3 reads CASSTGGLVSTDTQYF. In nucleotides, the CDR3 is TGCGCCAGCAGCACAGGAGGTTTAGTGAGCACAGATACGCAGTATTTT. The V and J genes are TRBV5-1 and TRBJ2-3; either TRBD1 or TRBD2 may fit D (5 bases each). Germline V gene lookup returns CDR1 SGHRS and CDR2 YFSETQ. The CDR3 spans 16 residues. V was cut by 4 bases and J by 0 bases, with 15 bases left in between.

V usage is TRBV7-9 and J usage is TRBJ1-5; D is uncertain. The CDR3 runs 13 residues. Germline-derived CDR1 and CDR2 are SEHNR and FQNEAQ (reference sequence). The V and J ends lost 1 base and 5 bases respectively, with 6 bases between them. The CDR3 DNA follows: TGTGCCAGCAGCTTAGGTGGGGATCAGCCCCAGCATTTT. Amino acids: CASSLGGDQPQHF.

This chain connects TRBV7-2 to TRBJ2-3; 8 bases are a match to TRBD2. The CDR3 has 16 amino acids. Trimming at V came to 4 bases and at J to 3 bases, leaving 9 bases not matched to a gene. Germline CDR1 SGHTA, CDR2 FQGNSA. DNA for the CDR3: TGTGCCAGCAGCTCTCAAGCGGGAGCGAATACAGATACGCAGTATTTT. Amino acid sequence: CASSSQAGANTDTQYF.

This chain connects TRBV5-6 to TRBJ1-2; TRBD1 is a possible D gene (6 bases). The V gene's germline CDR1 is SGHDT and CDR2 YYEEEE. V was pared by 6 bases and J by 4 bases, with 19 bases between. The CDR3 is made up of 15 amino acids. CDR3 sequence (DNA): TGTGCCAGCATCAGAACAGGGAGAACGCCCTATGGCTACACCTTC. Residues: CASIRTGRTPYGYTF.

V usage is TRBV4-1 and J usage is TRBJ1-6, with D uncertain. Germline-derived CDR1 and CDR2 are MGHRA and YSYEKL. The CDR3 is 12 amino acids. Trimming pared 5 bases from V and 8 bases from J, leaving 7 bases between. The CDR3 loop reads CASSELDSPLHF. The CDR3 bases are TGCGCCAGCAGCGAATTGGATTCACCCCTCCACTTT.

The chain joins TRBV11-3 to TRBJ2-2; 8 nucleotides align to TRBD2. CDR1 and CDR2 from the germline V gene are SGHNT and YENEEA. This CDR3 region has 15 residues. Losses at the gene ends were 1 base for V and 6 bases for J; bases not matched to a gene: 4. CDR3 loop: CASSLGSGMAGELFF. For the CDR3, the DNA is TGTGCCAGCAGCTTAGGTAGCGGGATGGCCGGGGAGCTGTTTTTT.

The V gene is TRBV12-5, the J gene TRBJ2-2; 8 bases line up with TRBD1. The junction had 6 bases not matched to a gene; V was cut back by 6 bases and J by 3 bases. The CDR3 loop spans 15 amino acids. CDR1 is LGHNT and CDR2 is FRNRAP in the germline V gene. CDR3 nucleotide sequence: TGTGCTAGTGGACTAGGACAGGGCGACACCGGGGAGCTGTTTTTT. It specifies CASGLGQGDTGELFF.

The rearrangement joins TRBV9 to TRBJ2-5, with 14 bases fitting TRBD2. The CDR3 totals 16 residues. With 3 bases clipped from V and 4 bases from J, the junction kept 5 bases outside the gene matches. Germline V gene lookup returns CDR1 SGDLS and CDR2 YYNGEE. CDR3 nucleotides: TGTGCCAGCAGCGCCGGGACTAGCGGGAGTGGAGAGACCCAGTACTTC. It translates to CASSAGTSGSGETQYF. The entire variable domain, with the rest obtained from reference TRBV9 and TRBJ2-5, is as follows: DSGVTQTPKHLITATGQRVTLRCSPRSGDLSVYWYQQSLDQGLQFLIQYYNGEERAKGNILERFSAQQFPDLHSELNLSSLELGDSALYFCASSAGTSGSGETQYFGPGTRLLVL.

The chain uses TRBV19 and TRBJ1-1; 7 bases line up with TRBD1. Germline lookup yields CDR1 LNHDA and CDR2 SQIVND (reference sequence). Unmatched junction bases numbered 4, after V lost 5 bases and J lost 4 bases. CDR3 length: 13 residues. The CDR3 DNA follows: TGTGCCAGTAGTGCCGGGACAGCCACTGAAGCTTTCTTT. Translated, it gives CASSAGTATEAFF.

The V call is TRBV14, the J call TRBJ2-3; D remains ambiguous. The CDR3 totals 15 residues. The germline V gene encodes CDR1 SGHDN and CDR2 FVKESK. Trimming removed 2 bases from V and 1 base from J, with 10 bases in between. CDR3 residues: CASSQLRMGTDTQYF. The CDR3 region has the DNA TGTGCCAGCAGCCAATTGAGGATGGGCACAGATACGCAGTATTTT.

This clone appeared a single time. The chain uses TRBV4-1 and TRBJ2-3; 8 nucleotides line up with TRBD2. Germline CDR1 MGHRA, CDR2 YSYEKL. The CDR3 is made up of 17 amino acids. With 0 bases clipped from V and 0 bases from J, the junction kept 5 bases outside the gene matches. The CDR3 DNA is TGCGCCAGCAGCCAAGATGGAGCGGGAGCTAGCACAGATACGCAGTATTTT. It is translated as CASSQDGAGASTDTQYF.

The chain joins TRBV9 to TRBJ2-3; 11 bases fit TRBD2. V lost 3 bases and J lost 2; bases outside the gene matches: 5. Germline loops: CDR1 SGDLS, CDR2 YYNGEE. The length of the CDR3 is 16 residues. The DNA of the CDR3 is TGTGCCAGCAGCGGCGGGACTAGCGGACTCACAGATACGCAGTATTTT. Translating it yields CASSGGTSGLTDTQYF. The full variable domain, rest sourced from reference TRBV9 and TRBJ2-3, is DSGVTQTPKHLITATGQRVTLRCSPRSGDLSVYWYQQSLDQGLQFLIQYYNGEERAKGNILERFSAQQFPDLHSELNLSSLELGDSALYFCASSGGTSGLTDTQYFGPGTRLTVL.

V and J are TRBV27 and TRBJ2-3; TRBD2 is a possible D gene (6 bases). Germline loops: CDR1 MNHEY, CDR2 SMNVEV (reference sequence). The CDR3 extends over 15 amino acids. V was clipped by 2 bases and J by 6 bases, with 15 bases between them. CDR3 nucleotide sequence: TGTGCCAGCAGTTTAATGGGGCGGGAAGGGGATACGCAGTATTTT. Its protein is CASSLMGREGDTQYF.

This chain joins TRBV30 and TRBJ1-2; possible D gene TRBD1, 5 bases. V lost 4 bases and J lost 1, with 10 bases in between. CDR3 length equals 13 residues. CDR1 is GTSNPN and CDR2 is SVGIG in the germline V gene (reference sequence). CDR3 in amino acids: CAWTGKNNYGYTF. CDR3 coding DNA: TGTGCCTGGACAGGGAAGAATAACTATGGCTACACCTTC.

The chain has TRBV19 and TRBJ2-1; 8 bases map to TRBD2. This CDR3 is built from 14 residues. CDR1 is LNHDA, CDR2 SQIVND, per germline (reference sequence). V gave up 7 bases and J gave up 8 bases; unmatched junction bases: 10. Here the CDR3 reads CASKNLAGTDEQFF. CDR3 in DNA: TGTGCCAGTAAAAACCTAGCGGGTACGGATGAGCAGTTCTTC.

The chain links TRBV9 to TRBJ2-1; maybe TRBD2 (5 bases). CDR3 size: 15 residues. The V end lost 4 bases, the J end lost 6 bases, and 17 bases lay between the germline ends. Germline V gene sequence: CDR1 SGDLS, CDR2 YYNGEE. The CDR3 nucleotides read TGTGCCAGCAGCCTTTCAGGCCGGGAAGGCAATGAGCAGTTCTTC. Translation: CASSLSGREGNEQFF.

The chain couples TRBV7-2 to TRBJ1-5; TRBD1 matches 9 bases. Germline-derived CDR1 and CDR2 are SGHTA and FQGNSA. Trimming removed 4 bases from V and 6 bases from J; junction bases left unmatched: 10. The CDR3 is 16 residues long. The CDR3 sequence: CASSSSGTGFSQPQHF. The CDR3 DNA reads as TGTGCCAGCAGCTCCTCCGGGACAGGGTTTAGTCAGCCCCAGCATTTT.

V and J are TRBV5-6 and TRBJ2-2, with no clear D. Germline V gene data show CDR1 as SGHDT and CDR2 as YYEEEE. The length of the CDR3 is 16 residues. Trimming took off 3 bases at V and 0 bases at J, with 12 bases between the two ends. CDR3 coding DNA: TGTGCCAGCAGCTATAGTGCGCTAGCGAACACCGGGGAGCTGTTTTTT. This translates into CASSYSALANTGELFF.

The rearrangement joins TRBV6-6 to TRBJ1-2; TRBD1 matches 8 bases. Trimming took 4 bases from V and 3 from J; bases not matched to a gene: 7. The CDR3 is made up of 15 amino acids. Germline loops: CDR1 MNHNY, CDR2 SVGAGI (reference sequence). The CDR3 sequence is CASSFIPTGDYGYTF. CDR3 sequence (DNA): TGTGCCAGCAGTTTCATACCGACAGGGGACTATGGCTACACCTTC.

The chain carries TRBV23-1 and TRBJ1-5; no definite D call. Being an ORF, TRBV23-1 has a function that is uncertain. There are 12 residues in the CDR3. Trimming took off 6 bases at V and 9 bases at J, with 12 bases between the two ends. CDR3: CASRKAGWPQHF. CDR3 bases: TGCGCCAGCAGGAAAGCGGGGTGGCCCCAGCATTTT.

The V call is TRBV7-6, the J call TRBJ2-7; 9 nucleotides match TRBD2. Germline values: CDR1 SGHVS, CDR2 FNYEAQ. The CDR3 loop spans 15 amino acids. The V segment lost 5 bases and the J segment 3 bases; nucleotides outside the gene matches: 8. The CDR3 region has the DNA TGTGCCAGCAGCCGAAATAGCGGGGGAGTCTACGAGCAGTACTTC. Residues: CASSRNSGGVYEQYF.

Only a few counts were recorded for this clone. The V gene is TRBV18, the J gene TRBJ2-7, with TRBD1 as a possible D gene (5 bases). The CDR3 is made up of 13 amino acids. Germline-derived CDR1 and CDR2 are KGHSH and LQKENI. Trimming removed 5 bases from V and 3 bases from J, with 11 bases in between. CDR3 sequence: CASSIRQGYEQYF. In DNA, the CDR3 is TGTGCCAGCTCAATCCGTCAGGGCTACGAGCAGTACTTC.

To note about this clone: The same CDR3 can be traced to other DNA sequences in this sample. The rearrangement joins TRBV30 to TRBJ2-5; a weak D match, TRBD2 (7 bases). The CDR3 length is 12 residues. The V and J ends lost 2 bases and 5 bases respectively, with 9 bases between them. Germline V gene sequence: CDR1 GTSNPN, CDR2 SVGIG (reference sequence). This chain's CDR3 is CAWSPGGETQYF. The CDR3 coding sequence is TGTGCCTGGAGTCCGGGGGGCGAGACCCAGTACTTC.

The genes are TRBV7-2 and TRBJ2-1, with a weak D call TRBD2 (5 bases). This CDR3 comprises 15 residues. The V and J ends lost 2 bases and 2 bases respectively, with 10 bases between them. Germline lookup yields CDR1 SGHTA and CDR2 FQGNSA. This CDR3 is CASSLRDPAYNEQFF. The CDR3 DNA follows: TGTGCCAGCAGCTTACGGGATCCGGCCTACAATGAGCAGTTCTTC.

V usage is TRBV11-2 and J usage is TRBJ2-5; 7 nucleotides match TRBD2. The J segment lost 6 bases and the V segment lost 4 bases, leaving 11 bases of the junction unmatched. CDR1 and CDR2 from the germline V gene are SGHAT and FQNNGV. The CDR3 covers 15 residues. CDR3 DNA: TGTGCCAGCAGCTCCCTAATAGGGGAGGGGAAGACCCAGTACTTC. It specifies CASSSLIGEGKTQYF.